The 32 T cell receptor beta chains presented below share a single source sample, sequenced in a study of blood T cell repertoires in COVID-19. TCRdb's copy holds only in-frame clones and misses some; the assay was immunoSEQ multiplex PCR. This table holds 180,000 or so clones, about four fifths found once. Sequences were obtained from peripheral blood. These TCRs come from a human donor with acute or convalescent COVID-19. The donor label of this sample is uncertain.

This chain connects TRBV6-5 to TRBJ1-6, with D maybe TRBD1 (6 bases). The CDR3 totals 13 residues. V dropped 4 bases and J dropped 8 bases, with 9 bases sitting between them. CDR1 is MNHEY, CDR2 SVGAGI, per germline. As DNA, the CDR3 is TGTGCCAGCAGTTCGCGGACAGATTCACCCCTCCACTTT. It is translated as CASSSRTDSPLHF.

This chain connects TRBV11-3 to TRBJ2-7; maybe TRBD1 (6 bases). Germline CDR1 and CDR2: SGHNT and YENEEA. Trimming took off 3 bases at V and 5 bases at J, with 11 bases between the two ends. CDR3 length: 13 residues. CDR3 in DNA: TGTGCCAGCAGCTTGGGGGCTAGGGACGAGCAGTACTTC. This codes for CASSLGARDEQYF.

This chain joins TRBV2 and TRBJ1-1, with D perhaps TRBD1 (5 bases). V was pared by 6 bases and J by 4 bases, with 15 bases between. CDR1 and CDR2 from the germline V gene are SNHLY and FYNNEI. This CDR3 spans 14 amino acids. The CDR3 loop reads CASRNRGGSTEAFF. The CDR3 coding sequence is TGTGCCAGCAGGAATAGGGGAGGGAGCACTGAAGCTTTCTTT.

This clone has only a few counts. This chain uses TRBV6-5 with TRBJ2-1, with a possible D match to TRBD1 (6 bases). V was trimmed by 6 bases and J by 8 bases, leaving 17 bases between them. Germline V lookup: CDR1 MNHEY, CDR2 SVGAGI. The CDR3 consists of 14 residues. In nucleotides, the CDR3 is TGTGCCAGCAGCCGTCTACAGGGTTCGGATGAGCAGTTCTTC. Translated: CASSRLQGSDEQFF.

The V gene is TRBV21-1, the J gene TRBJ2-7; TRBD1 reflects the table's D call only, with no check against the DNA. TRBV21-1 counts as a pseudogene. The CDR3 is 15 residues long. The CDR3 DNA is TGTGCCAGCAGCATACCGGGACAGGGGCAGTACGAGCAGTACTTC. It yields the protein CASSIPGQGQYEQYF.

The chain has TRBV6-6 and TRBJ1-4, with a possible D match to TRBD1 (6 bases). This CDR3 comprises 14 residues. V was clipped by 5 bases and J by 6 bases, with 13 bases between them. Per germline, CDR1 MNHNY and CDR2 SVGAGI (reference sequence). In DNA, the CDR3 is TGTGCCAGCAGTCAGGGGTCTCCGGATGAAAAACTGTTTTTT. Protein: CASSQGSPDEKLFF.

The chain has TRBV13 and TRBJ2-1; D may be TRBD2 (6 bases). This CDR3 is built from 15 residues. The V gene lost 1 base and the J gene lost 8 bases, with 15 bases spanning the gap. Per the germline V gene, CDR1 is PRHDT and CDR2 is FYEKMQ (reference sequence). CDR3 in DNA: TGTGCCAGCAGCTTAGCAAGGCTATCGGGGGATGAGCAGTTCTTC. This sequence encodes CASSLARLSGDEQFF.

V usage is TRBV18 and J usage is TRBJ1-2; 7 bases fit TRBD1. CDR1 and CDR2 (germline): KGHSH, LQKENI. V trimming: 3 bases; J trimming: 6 bases; junction bases outside the gene matches: 7. The CDR3 length is 14 residues. Written as DNA, the CDR3 is TGTGCCAGCTCACCCACAGGGGACCAGAATGGCTACACCTTC. As protein: CASSPTGDQNGYTF.

This clone has a handful of counts. V is TRBV10-1 and J is TRBJ2-2; 7 bases agree with TRBD1. Trimming removed 2 bases from V and 3 bases from J; junction bases left unmatched: 3. The length of the CDR3 is 15 residues. Germline loops: CDR1 WNHNN, CDR2 SYGVQD (reference sequence). For the CDR3, the DNA is TGCGCCAGCAGTGAGCGACAGGGTGACACCGGGGAGCTGTTTTTT. Protein sequence: CASSERQGDTGELFF.

CDR3 in amino acids: CASSSQGISSYNEQFF. The DNA for the CDR3 is TGCGCCAGCAGCTCCCAGGGGATCAGCTCCTACAATGAGCAGTTCTTC. The gene calls are TRBV5-1 and TRBJ2-1, with a tentative D call TRBD1 (6 bases). Trimming took off 3 bases at V and 0 bases at J, with 13 bases between the two ends. The CDR3 has 16 amino acids. Germline V CDR1 and CDR2: SGHRS, YFSETQ.

The chain carries TRBV5-1 and TRBJ2-2; D is undetermined. V lost 4 bases, J lost 4 bases, and 11 bases lay in between. CDR3 length equals 14 residues. Germline V gives CDR1 SGHRS, CDR2 YFSETQ. The CDR3 DNA is TGCGCCAGCAGCCCGGCACCTAGCACCGGGGAGCTGTTTTTT. This gives the protein CASSPAPSTGELFF.

The genes are TRBV5-1 and TRBJ1-1; a weak D match, TRBD1 (5 bases). Trimming pared 2 bases from V and 5 bases from J, leaving 19 bases between. CDR1 is SGHRS, CDR2 YFSETQ, per germline. The CDR3 runs to 16 residues. The CDR3, as DNA: TGCGCCAGCAGCTTCCTTCAGGGCTGGGGAAAAACTGAAGCTTTCTTT. It yields the protein CASSFLQGWGKTEAFF.

The chain has TRBV10-3 and TRBJ2-7, with D possibly being TRBD2 (6 bases). With 0 bases removed from V and 3 bases from J, the gap between germline ends came to 15 bases. The CDR3 contains 16 residues. In germline, CDR1 is ENHRY, CDR2 SYGVKD. The CDR3 spells CAISESGGLTLYEQYF. The DNA for the CDR3 is TGTGCCATCAGTGAGTCTGGGGGACTTACCCTCTACGAGCAGTACTTC.

This clone is a singleton in its sample. The J gene is TRBJ1-2, the V gene TRBV5-3; D call uncertain. TRBV5-3 is an ORF; its function is uncertain. The V end lost 2 bases, the J end lost 3 bases, and 17 bases lay between the germline ends. The CDR3 loop spans 16 amino acids. Written as DNA, the CDR3 is TGTGCCAGAAGCTTAGGGATCTCCCCGAGGGACTATGGCTACACCTTC. Translating it yields CARSLGISPRDYGYTF.

The V gene is TRBV19, the J gene TRBJ1-2; 7 nucleotides agree with TRBD1. V shed 3 bases and J 3 bases; nucleotides not matched to a gene: 13. Germline values: CDR1 LNHDA, CDR2 SQIVND (reference sequence). CDR3 size: 17 residues. This CDR3 is CASSMGPGTARDYGYTF. Here the CDR3 DNA reads TGTGCCAGTAGTATGGGCCCCGGGACAGCCCGAGACTATGGCTACACCTTC.

This chain joins TRBV28 and TRBJ2-7; 9 nucleotides line up with TRBD1. V lost 3 bases to trimming and J lost 2 bases; unmatched junction nucleotides: 2. The CDR3 totals 14 residues. Per germline, CDR1 MDHEN and CDR2 SYDVKM. The CDR3 reads CASSLDRGTYEQYF. As DNA, the CDR3 is TGTGCCAGCAGTTTGGACAGGGGAACCTACGAGCAGTACTTC.

CDR3 sequence reads: CASSLMGGPKDEQFF. The CDR3, as DNA: TGTGCCAGCAGCTTAATGGGAGGACCTAAGGATGAGCAGTTCTTC. V usage is TRBV7-3 and J usage is TRBJ2-1, with a weak D call TRBD2 (6 bases). Germline CDR1 is SGHTA and CDR2 is FQGTGA. There are 15 residues in the CDR3. V lost 1 base to trimming and J lost 8 bases, with 15 bases between them.

J is TRBJ1-2 and V is TRBV7-9; 9 nucleotides agree with TRBD1. Trimming at V came to 5 bases and at J to 8 bases, leaving 12 bases not matched to a gene. The CDR3 runs to 15 residues. Germline V gene data show CDR1 as SEHNR and CDR2 as FQNEAQ (reference sequence). CDR3 residues: CASSAGDREGRGYTF. The CDR3 DNA follows: TGTGCCAGCAGCGCTGGGGACAGGGAAGGACGCGGCTACACCTTC.

The gene calls are TRBV18 and TRBJ2-5, with TRBD1 identical over 7 bases. The CDR3 runs 14 residues. Germline V gives CDR1 KGHSH, CDR2 LQKENI. J was trimmed by 4 bases and V by 4 bases; bases with no gene match: 6. In DNA form, the CDR3 reads TGTGCCAGCTCACTAGCGACAGGGCGAGAGACCCAGTACTTC. It translates to CASSLATGRETQYF.

This rearrangement joins TRBV7-9 to TRBJ2-3; 9 bases map to TRBD1. The CDR3 consists of 15 residues. Germline V gives CDR1 SEHNR, CDR2 FQNEAQ (reference sequence). V shed 5 bases and J 1 base; nucleotides not matched to a gene: 4. CDR3 region: CASSRGQGGTDTQYF. The CDR3 DNA is TGTGCCAGCAGCCGGGGACAGGGCGGCACAGATACGCAGTATTTT.

J is TRBJ1-5 and V is TRBV4-1; D is unclear. This CDR3 contains 15 residues. Germline V CDR1 and CDR2: MGHRA, YSYEKL. Trimming removed 4 bases from V and 2 bases from J, with 12 bases in between. CDR3 coding DNA: TGCGCCAGCAGCCCTCGGTATGGTGGCAATCAGCCCCAGCATTTT. Protein sequence: CASSPRYGGNQPQHF.

J is TRBJ1-1 and V is TRBV7-9; D may be TRBD1 (5 bases). V lost 3 bases to trimming and J lost 5 bases, with 13 bases between them. The CDR3 loop spans 14 amino acids. Germline V CDR1 and CDR2: SEHNR, FQNEAQ (reference sequence). The DNA of the CDR3 is TGTGCCAGCAGCTTCACGGTGGAGGGGACTGAAGCTTTCTTT. This sequence encodes CASSFTVEGTEAFF.

V gene TRBV25-1 combines with J gene TRBJ2-1; 11 bases are shared with TRBD2. The CDR3 length is 18 residues. Germline values: CDR1 MGHDK, CDR2 SYGVNS. V trimming: 0 bases; J trimming: 8 bases; junction bases outside the gene matches: 12. CDR3 region: CASSEYGTSGRTSDEQFF. The CDR3 DNA follows: TGTGCCAGCAGTGAATATGGTACTAGCGGGAGAACCTCCGATGAGCAGTTCTTC.

The J gene is TRBJ2-1, the V gene TRBV29-1, with 14 bases matching TRBD2. Losses at the gene ends were 5 bases for V and 4 bases for J; bases not matched to a gene: 4. Germline lookup yields CDR1 SQVTM and CDR2 ANQGSEA. The CDR3 contains 15 residues. The CDR3 coding sequence is TGCAGCGTTCCCGGGACTAGCGGGAGATACAATGAGCAGTTCTTC. Protein: CSVPGTSGRYNEQFF.

This chain joins TRBV19 and TRBJ1-2; no definite D call. The germline V gene encodes CDR1 LNHDA and CDR2 SQIVND (reference sequence). The CDR3 runs to 12 residues. Trimming took 6 bases from V and 8 from J, leaving 13 bases between them. Here the CDR3 DNA reads TGTGCCAGTAGCCCTACCCCGGGGGGCTACACCTTC. Amino acids: CASSPTPGGYTF.

This rearrangement joins TRBV9 to TRBJ2-2; possibly TRBD1 for D (6 bases). The V end lost 0 bases, the J end lost 0 bases, and 9 bases lay between the germline ends. CDR3 length: 16 residues. Per the germline V gene, CDR1 is SGDLS and CDR2 is YYNGEE. The DNA for the CDR3 is TGTGCCAGCAGCGTAGGAACAGGGCCGAACACCGGGGAGCTGTTTTTT. Translation gives CASSVGTGPNTGELFF. The variable domain in full, completed from reference TRBV9 and TRBJ2-2, reads DSGVTQTPKHLITATGQRVTLRCSPRSGDLSVYWYQQSLDQGLQFLIQYYNGEERAKGNILERFSAQQFPDLHSELNLSSLELGDSALYFCASSVGTGPNTGELFFGEGSRLTVL.

The sample holds one count of this clone. J is TRBJ2-5 and V is TRBV2, with TRBD2 matching 8 bases. Germline V gene sequence: CDR1 SNHLY, CDR2 FYNNEI. V was clipped by 7 bases and J by 5 bases; unmatched bases: 0. The CDR3 is 11 residues long. CDR3 coding DNA: TGTGCCAGCAAGCGGGAGGAGACCCAGTACTTC. This encodes CASKREETQYF.

This rearrangement joins TRBV3-1 (or the pseudogene TRBV3-2) to TRBJ2-7; D is undetermined. This CDR3 comprises 12 residues. V lost 6 bases and J 5 bases, leaving 11 bases between the germline ends. Per the germline V gene, CDR1 is LGHDT and CDR2 is YNNKEL (reference sequence). CDR3 DNA sequence: TGTGCCAGCAGGAGTGACTGGGACGAGCAGTACTTC. It yields the protein CASRSDWDEQYF.

This clone has a handful of counts. The chain recombines TRBV1 with TRBJ1-2. TRBV1 has pseudogene status. CDR3 length: 17 amino acids. Written as DNA, the CDR3 is TGCACCAGCAGCCAAGAAGTAACAGAGGGTATTAAGGACGGCTACACCTTC. Its translation is CTSSQEVTEGIKDGYTF.

The chain combines TRBV5-1 with TRBJ2-7; 11 positions agree with TRBD1. Germline loops: CDR1 SGHRS, CDR2 YFSETQ. V lost 4 bases to trimming and J lost 7 bases; unmatched junction nucleotides: 19. There are 18 residues in the CDR3. CDR3 sequence reads: CASSLRDRGEGGRGEQYF. The CDR3 DNA reads as TGCGCCAGCAGCCTCCGGGACAGGGGGGAAGGGGGGAGAGGTGAGCAGTACTTC.

The chain joins TRBV15 to TRBJ1-5; TRBD1 is a possible D gene (5 bases). With 0 bases removed from V and 3 bases from J, the gap between germline ends came to 18 bases. The germline V gene encodes CDR1 LNHNV and CDR2 YYDKDF (reference sequence). This CDR3 is built from 18 residues. The CDR3 protein is CATSRESWGGRANQPQHF. In nucleotides, the CDR3 is TGTGCCACCAGCAGAGAAAGCTGGGGGGGAAGGGCCAATCAGCCCCAGCATTTT.

J is TRBJ2-6 and V is TRBV14; tentatively, D is TRBD1 (5 bases). This CDR3 is 14 amino acids long. Germline V gives CDR1 SGHDN, CDR2 FVKESK. Trimming removed 8 bases from V and 2 bases from J, with 10 bases in between. CDR3 sequence: CASGRVPGANVLTF. CDR3 in DNA: TGTGCCAGCGGCAGGGTCCCTGGGGCCAACGTCCTGACTTTC.